One and the same sample provided the 7 T cell receptor delta chains below, sequenced in a study of γδ T cells in repeated Plasmodium falciparum infection. TCRdb redid the clone calls on the multiplex PCR reads with CATT. The table shows roughly 93,000 delta-chain clones, with over 1.3% occurring only once. Gammadelta T cells were flow-sorted from PBMC into Vgamma9/Vdelta2+ and Vdelta2-negative populations for bulk analysis. Sequencing was done on a sample of gamma-delta T cells from blood. The receptors stem from a pool of human donors (malaria-infected and uninfected, not separated).

This clone was picked up a small number of times. A single base is all that separates this from a far larger clone, so a read error is likely. The sample carries other DNA sequences with the same CDR3. V is TRDV2 and J is TRDJ1; D is possibly TRDD3 (5 bases). CDR3 length: 17 residues. Germline assignment: CDR1 GEAIGNYY and CDR2 EKD. CDR3 in DNA: TGTGCCTGTGGGGCCTTTAGGGGACGGGAGTACACCGATAAGCTCATCTTT. Residues: CACGAFRGREYTDKLIF.

Note on this clone: This likely traces to a read error, being one base from a far larger clone. Other DNA sequences in this specimen translate into the identical CDR3. The rearrangement joins TRDV2 to TRDJ1; D possibly corresponds to TRDD3 (5 bases). TCRdb lists no J gene, so it was determined here by aligning the DNA to germline. Germline loops: CDR1 GEAIGNYY, CDR2 EKD. The CDR3 has 16 residues. As DNA, the CDR3 is TGTGCCTGTGATACCGACAAGGGGAGCGACACCGACAAACTCATCTTT. This gives the protein CACDTDKGSDTDKLIF.

This clone was picked up a small number of times. TCRdb attributes to this sequence the protein of a much larger clone, which differs from the DNA translation at residue 10; a read error is likely, and the protein displayed is translated from the DNA. This chain uses TRDV2 with TRDJ1; 12 nucleotides align to TRDD3. V lost 5 bases, J lost 1 base, and 10 bases stayed unmatched. CDR3 length: 17 amino acids. Germline V gene lookup returns CDR1 GEAIGNYY and CDR2 EKD. CDR3 DNA sequence: TGTGCCTGTGTCGAACTGGGGGATACATGGTCCACCGATAAACTCATCTTT. It codes for CACVELGDTWSTDKLIF.

This clone was seen only a few times. TCRdb shows a much larger clone's protein in place of this DNA's translation, and the two differ at residue 4, likely through a read error; the protein shown is translated from the DNA. The genes are TRDV2 and TRDJ1, with D uncertain. TCRdb offers no J gene call, so here the DNA was matched to germline to obtain one. The CDR3 has 15 residues. The ends were cut back, 6 bases at V and 0 bases at J, with 16 bases in the middle. CDR1 and CDR2 (germline): GEAIGNYY, EKD. The CDR3 sequence is CACNRGTRNTDKLIF. For the CDR3, the DNA is TGTGCCTGTAACCGGGGTACCCGAAACACCGATAAACTCATCTTT.

This clone has only a few counts. TCRdb shows a much larger clone's protein in place of this DNA's translation, and the two differ at residue 21, likely through a read error; the protein shown is translated from the DNA. No call exists for the J gene, whereas the V gene is TRDV1; TRDD3 was called by the table and not checked on the DNA. The CDR3 has 22 residues. Germline V lookup: CDR1 TSWWSYY, CDR2 QGS. CDR3 coding DNA: TGTGCTCTTGGGGCCCATAAAACTTCCCTACGTACTGGGGCAAGGGGCACCGATAAACTCACCTTT. Amino acid sequence: CALGAHKTSLRTGARGTDKLTF.

About this clone: A far larger clone is a single base away, which makes a read error likely. The sample has other DNA sequences that encode this CDR3 too. The V gene is TRDV2, the J gene TRDJ3; the match to TRDD3 covers 8 bases. The CDR3 loop spans 22 amino acids. CDR1 GEAIGNYY and CDR2 EKD come from the germline V gene. V gave up 3 bases and J gave up 2 bases; unmatched junction bases: 20. CDR3 loop: CACDAGTVTGGRPAWDTRQMFF. CDR3 sequence (DNA): TGTGCCTGTGACGCAGGGACCGTTACTGGGGGGCGCCCAGCCTGGGACACCCGACAGATGTTTTTC.

This clone appeared a few times. The translation of this DNA and the TCRdb protein of a much larger clone differ at residue 9, probably owing to a read error; the protein shown here is translated from the DNA. The rearrangement links TRDV1 to TRDJ1, with 9 positions matching TRDD3. No J gene was available from TCRdb, and it was assigned here by a germline match of the DNA. V was clipped by 1 base and J by 1 base; unmatched bases: 25. There are 23 residues in the CDR3. Per germline, CDR1 TSWWSYY and CDR2 QGS. The CDR3 region has the DNA TGTGCTCTTGGGGAACGTTCCTCCGCTTTACTGGGGGACTCTTCCCTCCTCACCGATAAACTCATCTTT. This sequence encodes CALGERSSALLGDSSLLTDKLIF.